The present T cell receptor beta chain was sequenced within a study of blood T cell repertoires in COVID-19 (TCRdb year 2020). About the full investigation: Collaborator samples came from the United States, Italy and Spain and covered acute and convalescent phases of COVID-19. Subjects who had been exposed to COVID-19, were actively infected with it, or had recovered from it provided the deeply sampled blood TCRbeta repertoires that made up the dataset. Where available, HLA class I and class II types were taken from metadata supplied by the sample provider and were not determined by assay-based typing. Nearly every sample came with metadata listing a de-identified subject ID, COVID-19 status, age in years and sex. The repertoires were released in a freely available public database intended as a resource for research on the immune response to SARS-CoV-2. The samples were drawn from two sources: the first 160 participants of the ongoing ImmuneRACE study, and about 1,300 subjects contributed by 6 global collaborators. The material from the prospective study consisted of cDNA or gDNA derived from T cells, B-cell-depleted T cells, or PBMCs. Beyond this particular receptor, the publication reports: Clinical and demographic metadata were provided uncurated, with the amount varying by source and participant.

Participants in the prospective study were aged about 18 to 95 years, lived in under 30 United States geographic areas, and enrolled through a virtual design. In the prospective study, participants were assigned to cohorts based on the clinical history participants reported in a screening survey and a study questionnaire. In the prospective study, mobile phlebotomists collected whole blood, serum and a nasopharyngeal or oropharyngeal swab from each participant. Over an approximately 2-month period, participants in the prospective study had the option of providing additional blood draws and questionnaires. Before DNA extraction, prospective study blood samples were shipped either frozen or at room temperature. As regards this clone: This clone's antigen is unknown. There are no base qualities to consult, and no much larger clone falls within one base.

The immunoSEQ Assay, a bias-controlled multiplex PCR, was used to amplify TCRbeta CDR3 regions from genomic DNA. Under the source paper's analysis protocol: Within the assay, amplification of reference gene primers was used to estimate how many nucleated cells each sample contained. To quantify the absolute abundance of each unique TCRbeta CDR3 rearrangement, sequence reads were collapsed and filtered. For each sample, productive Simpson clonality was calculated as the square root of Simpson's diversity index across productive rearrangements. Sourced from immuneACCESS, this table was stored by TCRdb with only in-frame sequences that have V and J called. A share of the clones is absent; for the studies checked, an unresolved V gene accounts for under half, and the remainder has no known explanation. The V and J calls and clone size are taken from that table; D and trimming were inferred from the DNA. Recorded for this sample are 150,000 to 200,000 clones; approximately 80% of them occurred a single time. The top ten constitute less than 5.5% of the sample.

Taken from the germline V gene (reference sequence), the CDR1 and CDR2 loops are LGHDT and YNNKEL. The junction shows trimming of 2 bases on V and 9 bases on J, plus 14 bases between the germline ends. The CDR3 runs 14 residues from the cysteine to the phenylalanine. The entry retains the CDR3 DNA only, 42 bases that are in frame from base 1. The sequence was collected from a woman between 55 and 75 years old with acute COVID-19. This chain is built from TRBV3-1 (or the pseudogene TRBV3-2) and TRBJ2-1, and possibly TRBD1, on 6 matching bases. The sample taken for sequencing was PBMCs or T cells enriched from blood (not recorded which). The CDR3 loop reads CASSQQQGSGEQFF. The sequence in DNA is TGTGCCAGCAGCCAACAACAGGGATCGGGTGAGCAGTTCTTC.